The clone carrying this T cell receptor (beta chain) was detected only a few times. Its antigen is undetermined. A single record per CDR3 protein comes from TCRdb applying MiXCR to the 5' RACE reads. The top ten hold roughly 26% of the sample, which has around 310,000 distinct CDR3 sequences, roughly 4.3% seen once. Germline V lookup: CDR1 SGHTA, CDR2 FQGNSA. The CDR3 contains 14 residues. The J segment lost 4 bases and the V segment lost 6 bases, leaving 4 bases of the junction unmatched. This sample was taken from a study of T cells after yellow fever vaccination. Study context: Fractions of limited cellularity were prepared by means of SMART-Seq v4 Ultra Low Input.

Study-level points and caveats: Most primary-vaccination clones reappeared after the booster (approximately 95% CD4, about 87% CD8). Relatively few clonotypes were ones that appeared in both CD4 and CD8 compartments. Weaker overall, the secondary response nonetheless peaked faster (day 5 versus 15).

The chain combines TRBV7-2 with TRBJ2-1; 9 nucleotides align to TRBD2. The TCR was taken from a man aged 18 to 30 who received the YFV17D yellow fever vaccine. The specimen was PBMCs, collected 5 days after the yellow fever booster vaccination. The CDR3 here is CASRIAGEYNEQFF. The CDR3 bases are TGTGCCAGCAGGATAGCGGGGGAATACAATGAGCAGTTCTTC. Using reference TRBV7-2 and TRBJ2-1 for the parts outside the CDR3, the full variable domain is GAGVSQSPSNKVTEKGKDVELRCDPISGHTALYWYRQSLGQGLEFLIYFQGNSAPDKSGLPSDRFSAERTGGSVSTLTIQRTQQEDSAVYLCASRIAGEYNEQFFGPGTRLTVL.